This entry is about one TCR beta chain. A junction end diverges from the germline sequence, so it may reflect a read error. In germline, CDR1 is SGHRS, CDR2 YFSETQ. This CDR3 region has 17 residues. Per the original methods: Estimates of nucleated cell counts were drawn from the amplification of reference gene primers. Only in-frame clones appear in the TCRdb table, and some are missing; sequencing was by immunoSEQ multiplex PCR. That table furnishes V, J and clone size, whereas the DNA furnished D and trimming. The sample lists hundreds of thousands of clones; approximately 90% were seen once. The data stem from a study of blood T cell repertoires in COVID-19. Study information: T cells, B-cell-depleted T cells, or PBMCs supplied cDNA or gDNA.

The clonotype comes from a woman aged 18-29 years with acute or convalescent COVID-19. Sequences were obtained from peripheral blood. The chain links TRBV5-1 to TRBJ2-3, with 7 bases matching TRBD1. The CDR3 nucleotides read TGCGCCAGCAGCTTGGATTGGGGGCAGGGGGAAACAGATGCGCAGTATTTT. Translation gives CASSLDWGQGETDAQYF.